A selection of T cell receptor beta chains follows, all from one sample in a study of Graves' ophthalmopathy and Graves' hyperthyroidism. Each CDR3 protein gets one entry after TCRdb re-called the multiplex PCR reads with MiXCR. The sample lists about 600,000 distinct CDR3 sequences, about two fifths seen once, with about 4.2% in the top ten. Sequences were obtained from peripheral blood or thyroid tissue (not recorded which). Receptor source: an adult man with Graves' hyperthyroidism. The CDR3 runs from the conserved cysteine through the conserved F or W. The order of the fields is D gene, V gene, J gene, clone size, CDR3 protein, CDR3 DNA. The D gene is left open where the match is weak. The listing skips clone size in some rows; elsewhere it reads once, few, many or a size class.

-	TRBV5-1	TRBJ1-3	few	CASSLGHPSSGNTIYF	TGCGCCAGCAGCTTGGGACACCCGAGCTCTGGAAACACCATATATTTT
TRBD2	TRBV6-5	TRBJ2-7	many	CASRAGGPSYEQYF	TGTGCCAGCAGGGCGGGGGGCCCGTCCTACGAGCAGTACTTC
TRBD1	TRBV9	TRBJ1-1	many	CASSLHRGYPEAFF	TGTGCCAGCAGCCTTCACAGGGGATACCCTGAAGCTTTCTTT
-	TRBV6-6	TRBJ2-3	-	CASSYLLGRSTDTQYF	TGTGCCAGCAGTTACTTACTAGGGAGGAGCACAGATACGCAGTATTTT
-	TRBV20-1	TRBJ2-7	many	CSASGGGGTYEQYF	TGCAGTGCTAGCGGTGGGGGCGGAACCTACGAGCAGTACTTC
TRBD1	TRBV20-1	TRBJ1-5	many	CSASPGQGAFGPQHF	TGCAGTGCTAGTCCGGGACAGGGGGCTTTCGGGCCCCAGCATTTT
TRBD2	TRBV24-1	TRBJ2-7	-	CATSGERGAYNEQYF	TGTGCCACCAGTGGTGAGCGGGGAGCCTACAATGAGCAGTACTTC
TRBD1	TRBV2	TRBJ1-5	many	CASSEDPQGDQPQHF	TGTGCCAGCAGTGAAGACCCCCAGGGGGATCAGCCCCAGCATTTT
-	TRBV2	TRBJ1-5	-	CAGSEVMSQPQHF	TGTGCCGGCAGTGAAGTCATGTCTCAGCCCCAGCATTTT
TRBD1	TRBV20-1	TRBJ1-1	-	CSAGTGDPEAFF	TGCAGTGCAGGCACAGGGGACCCCGAAGCTTTCTTT
-	TRBV7-2	TRBJ1-5	many	CASSTGLNQPQHF	TGTGCCAGCAGCACCGGGTTGAATCAGCCCCAGCATTTT
-	TRBV6-5	TRBJ1-5	many	CASSSSGGRGNQPQHF	TGTGCCAGCAGTTCCTCTGGGGGGAGGGGCAATCAGCCCCAGCATTTT
-	TRBV7-9	TRBJ2-3	few	CASSPSAWRSTDTQYF	TGTGCCAGCAGCCCGTCAGCGTGGAGGAGCACAGATACGCAGTATTTT
-	TRBV10-3	TRBJ1-5	-	CAISDYQGRQETQHF	TGTGCCATCAGTGATTACCAGGGGAGGCAAGAGACCCAGCATTTT
TRBD2	TRBV7-9	TRBJ2-5	many	CASRDPERGEETQYF	TGTGCCAGCAGAGACCCCGAACGGGGGGAGGAGACCCAGTACTTC
-	TRBV20-1	TRBJ1-2	-	CAWSSGEGRPYSYGYTF	TGTGCCTGGAGTTCGGGAGAGGGCAGGCCCTACTCCTATGGCTACACCTTC
-	TRBV12-3/TRBV12-4	TRBJ1-1	once	CASTRIGSTEAFF	TGTGCCAGCACCCGCATAGGGAGCACTGAAGCTTTCTTT
-	TRBV6-1	TRBJ2-5	many	CASSDWEVETQYF	TGTGCCAGCAGTGATTGGGAGGTGGAGACCCAGTACTTC
-	TRBV6-4	TRBJ1-1	many	CASSDAMNTEAFF	TGTGCCAGCAGTGACGCGATGAACACTGAAGCTTTCTTT
-	TRBV6-5	TRBJ1-1	many	CASRKEKGNTEAFF	TGTGCCAGCAGAAAGGAAAAGGGAAACACTGAAGCTTTCTTT
-	TRBV5-1	TRBJ1-1	many	CASSLLDSTEAFF	TGCGCCAGCAGCCTGCTGGACAGCACTGAAGCTTTCTTT
-	TRBV29-1	TRBJ1-1	many	CSVTRSTDTEAFF	TGCAGCGTCACGCGAAGTACAGACACTGAAGCTTTCTTT
TRBD1	TRBV10-3	TRBJ1-5	-	CAISASQGTGYNQPQHF	TGTGCCATCAGTGCTAGTCAGGGGACAGGTTACAATCAGCCCCAGCATTTT
-	TRBV2	TRBJ1-2	-	CASSSTGTYGYTF	TGTGCCAGCAGTAGTACAGGTACCTATGGCTACACCTTC
-	TRBV3-1	TRBJ1-2	-	CASSQGTMISGYTF	TGTGCCAGCAGCCAGGGAACTATGATATCTGGCTACACCTTC
-	TRBV5-1	TRBJ1-5	many	CASSFFAGGNQPQHF	TGTGCCAGCAGCTTCTTCGCAGGGGGCAATCAGCCCCAGCATTTT
TRBD2	TRBV6-5	TRBJ2-5	many	CASSYSLAGWETQYF	TGTGCCAGCAGTTACTCTCTAGCGGGATGGGAGACCCAGTACTTC